These T cell receptor beta chains were read from a single sample in a study of tumor and adjacent non-tumor tissue in lung cancer. MiXCR, applied by TCRdb to the multiplex PCR reads, yields one record per CDR3 protein. The table has 35,000 to 55,000 distinct CDR3 sequences, 60% seen once; the top ten hold about 50%. What was sequenced was distant non-tumor lung tissue. The receptor set was obtained from a middle-aged man with non-small cell lung cancer. The CDR3 runs from the conserved cysteine through the conserved F or W. Each record gives: V gene, clone size, J gene, D gene, CDR3 DNA, CDR3 protein. D genes are given only for firm matches. Only some rows state a clone size, as once, few, many or a class for expanded clones.

>TRBV11-2|once|TRBJ1-1|.
TGTGCTAGCAGCCCCGTGAAGGGCCCAAGTTTCTTT
CASSPVKGPSFF
>TRBV4-1|many|TRBJ1-1|TRBD1
TGCGCCAGCAGCCAAGATAAAGTTTTCGGGACAGGGGCTTCTGAAGCTTTCTTT
CASSQDKVFGTGASEAFF
>TRBV5-4|once|TRBJ2-1|.
TGTACCAGCAAAGTTGGAGCAGACTACAATGAGCAGTTCTTC
CTSKVGADYNEQFF
>TRBV5-1|.|TRBJ2-7|TRBD1
TGCGCCAGCAGCTTAAGGACAGGGAAAACCGAGCAGTACTTC
CASSLRTGKTEQYF
>TRBV12-5|.|TRBJ2-1|TRBD1
TGTGCTAGTGGTTCGGTAATGACAGGGTACTTATCCTACAATGAGCAGTTCTTC
CASGSVMTGYLSYNEQFF
>TRBV28|many|TRBJ2-3|.
TGTGCCACAACGGGGGACCCCACAGATACGCAGTATTTT
CATTGDPTDTQYF
>TRBV11-2|.|TRBJ1-4|.
TGTGCCAGCAGCCAAGCCGTCTGCGAACAGGGACTTAATGAAGAACTGTTTTTT
CASSQAVCEQGLNEELFF
>TRBV5-1|.|TRBJ1-1|.
TGCGCCAGCAGCTTGGTTGAGGATAGGAGGCTGACGAACACTGAAGCTTTCTTT
CASSLVEDRRLTNTEAFF
>TRBV12-3/TRBV12-4|.|TRBJ1-1|.
TGTGTCAGCAGTGCCTACTACAGCGACAGGAACATTAAAGCTTTCTTT
CVSSAYYSDRNIKAFF
>TRBV11-3|.|TRBJ1-1|.
TGTGCCAGTAACGGGACAAACACTGAAGCTTTCTTT
CASNGTNTEAFF
>TRBV12-3/TRBV12-4|.|TRBJ2-7|.
TGTGGCAGTAGCCCATGGACGGCATACGAGCAGTACTTC
CGSSPWTAYEQYF
>TRBV5-1|.|TRBJ2-1|.
TGTGCCAGCAGCTCCCTGTCGACAGGAATAGATGGTGTGCAGTTCTTC
CASSSLSTGIDGVQFF
>TRBV4-1|.|TRBJ2-3|.
TGCGCCAGCGGCCAAATCGGGCTGGGGGCAAAAATCCGCACAGATATGCAGTATTTT
CASGQIGLGAKIRTDMQYF
>TRBV29-1|.|TRBJ2-2|.
TGCAGCCTTGATTATTGGGTAGGGAACACCGGTGAGCTGTTTTTT
CSLDYWVGNTGELFF
>TRBV11-1|.|TRBJ2-5|.
TGTGCGAGCAGCTTAACGAGAGAGACCCAGTACTTC
CASSLTRETQYF
>TRBV10-2|.|TRBJ1-5|.
TGTGTCAACAGTGAGTCGACTCTTAGAAATCAGCCCCAGCATTTT
CVNSESTLRNQPQHF
>TRBV5-1|.|TRBJ2-3|.
TGCGCCAGCAGCTTACCCGGACAGAGCACAGATACGCAGTATTTT
CASSLPGQSTDTQYF
>TRBV11-2|.|TRBJ1-1|.
TGTGCCAGTGGCCCCGTGAAGGGCTCAACTTTCTTT
CASGPVKGSTFF
>TRBV29-1|.|TRBJ2-3|.
TGCAGCGTCCTTAGCCGGGGACACAGAGACACACAGTATTTT
CSVLSRGHRDTQYF
>TRBV4-1|.|TRBJ2-6|.
TGCGCCAGCAGCCAAGATTCTGTCCAGGCTGGGGCCAACGTCCTGACTTTC
CASSQDSVQAGANVLTF
>TRBV28|many|TRBJ2-1|.
TGTGCCAGCAGAGGGGGGGGAGGTGTCGGTGAGCAGTTCTTC
CASRGGGGVGEQFF
>TRBV28|.|TRBJ1-4|TRBD1
TGTGCCACCCAAGGACAGGCCGCAGCAACTAATGAAAAACTGTTTTTT
CATQGQAAATNEKLFF
>TRBV5-5|.|TRBJ2-2|.
TGTACCAGCAGCGTGGCATTTGTGACCGGGGAGCTGTTTTTT
CTSSVAFVTGELFF
>TRBV5-1|few|TRBJ2-3|TRBD1
TGCGCCAGCAGCCAAGAAGGACAGGGGGCTGCAGATACGCAGTATTTT
CASSQEGQGAADTQYF
>TRBV5-1|few|TRBJ1-2|.
TGCGCCAGCAGCTCGGACGGAAAATATGGCTACACCTTC
CASSSDGKYGYTF
>TRBV7-9|.|TRBJ2-4|.
TGTGCCAGCAACCAAGACGGTCGAAGCGACATTCAATACTTC
CASNQDGRSDIQYF
>TRBV29-1|large|TRBJ2-3|TRBD1
TGCAGCGCGACCCCCGGGACAGGGGGCACAGATACGCAGTATTTT
CSATPGTGGTDTQYF
>TRBV27|few|TRBJ2-6|.
TGTGCCAGAGACAGCCCGGTAAATTTTAAGGCCCCCGACGCCAACGTCCTGACTTTC
CARDSPVNFKAPDANVLTF
>TRBV12-3/TRBV12-4|once|TRBJ1-1|.
TGTCCCAGCAGTTTAGACCGGGGAGACACTGAAGCTTTCTTT
CPSSLDRGDTEAFF
>TRBV6-1|.|TRBJ2-5|.
TGTGCCTGCAGTCGGACAGACGGGGAGACTCAGTACTTC
CACSRTDGETQYF
>TRBV5-1|few|TRBJ2-3|TRBD2
TGCGCCAGCAGCTCGGGGGGGGGAAGAAATACGCAGTATTTT
CASSSGGGRNTQYF
>TRBV29-1|many|TRBJ1-5|TRBD1
TGCAGCGCCGAGGGGACAGGGGGCTATAATCAGCCCCAGCATTTT
CSAEGTGGYNQPQHF
>TRBV19|.|TRBJ1-5|.
TGTGCCAGTAGTACTTATATAATTAGCCCTTTGAGCAATCAGTCCCAGCATTTT
CASSTYIISPLSNQSQHF
>TRBV6-2/TRBV6-3|.|TRBJ2-1|.
TGTGCCAACACCGACGCACATGATGAGCAGTTCTTC
CANTDAHDEQFF
>TRBV6-5|.|TRBJ1-5|.
TGTGCCAGCAATTACTCGACGGGGTCTGATCAGTCCCAGCATTTT
CASNYSTGSDQSQHF
>TRBV6-6|.|TRBJ1-5|TRBD1
TGTGACAGTAGTTTTCGACAGGGGGCTAATCAGCCCCAGCATTTT
CDSSFRQGANQPQHF
>TRBV4-2|few|TRBJ2-3|TRBD2
TGTGCCAGCAGCCAAGATCTAGGCGGGGGGGCCGCAGATACGCAGTATTTT
CASSQDLGGGAADTQYF
>TRBV5-1|.|TRBJ2-5|TRBD1
TGCGCCAGCAGCGGCGGACAGGGACGAGAGGCCCAGTACTTC
CASSGGQGREAQYF
>TRBV6-6|many|TRBJ2-2|TRBD2
TGTGCCAGCAGTCGGGAGGGGGTCGCCGGGGAGCTGTTTTTT
CASSREGVAGELFF
>TRBV5-1|few|TRBJ2-5|.
TGCGCCAGCAGCTTGGATGGGATTGAGGAGGCCCAGTACTTC
CASSLDGIEEAQYF
>TRBV20-1|few|TRBJ1-6|.
TGTAGTGCTGCTAGGGGGGGGGACCCCTATAATTCACCCCTCCACTTT
CSAARGGDPYNSPLHF
>TRBV2|.|TRBJ2-5|.
TGTGCCAGCAGCCTGGGGCGCATGGAGACCCAGTACTTC
CASSLGRMETQYF
>TRBV29-1|.|TRBJ1-4|.
TGCAGCGTTGAAGATCGCAGCGAGGCGGGTGAAAAACTGCTCTTT
CSVEDRSEAGEKLLF
>TRBV20-1|few|TRBJ2-2|TRBD2
TGCAGTGCTAATCCGGGGGGTTTCACCGGGGAGTTGTTTTTT
CSANPGGFTGELFF
>TRBV6-2/TRBV6-3|.|TRBJ2-1|TRBD2
TGTGCCAGCAGTACTAGCGCGAGGGGATACAATGAGCAATTCTTC
CASSTSARGYNEQFF
>TRBV29-1|.|TRBJ2-3|.
TGCAGCGTCTTTAGACGGGGACACACAGATACGCAGTATTTT
CSVFRRGHTDTQYF
>TRBV20-1|many|TRBJ2-5|.
TGCAGTGCCACGACAGGATCTCAAGAGACCCAGTACTTC
CSATTGSQETQYF
>TRBV5-1|.|TRBJ2-7|TRBD2
TGCGCCAGCAGCTTACAGTCTAGCGGGAGGGCCAACGAGCAGTACTTC
CASSLQSSGRANEQYF
>TRBV2|few|TRBJ2-1|TRBD1
TGTGCCAGCAGTGAAGCCACAGGGGGCCCTTACAATGAGCAGTTCTTC
CASSEATGGPYNEQFF
>TRBV11-2|.|TRBJ1-1|.
TGTGCCGGCAGCCCCGGGATGAACACTGATGCTTTCTTT
CAGSPGMNTDAFF
>TRBV5-1|.|TRBJ2-1|TRBD1
TGCGCCAGCAGCCTGACTCTCAGGGGGGAGCAGTTCTTC
CASSLTLRGEQFF
>TRBV4-1|.|TRBJ2-3|.
TGCGCCAGCAGCTCTCAGGGCTATATAGATACACAGTATTTT
CASSSQGYIDTQYF
>TRBV28|.|TRBJ1-5|.
TGTGCCAGCAGTTCAATGACAGGCTACCCCCCCCAGCCCCAGCATTTT
CASSSMTGYPPQPQHF
>TRBV4-2|many|TRBJ2-7|.
TGTGCCAGCAGCCAAGATGGGCCAAGACTAGACGGCGAGCAGTACTTC
CASSQDGPRLDGEQYF